Listed below are T cell receptor beta chains from one sample, sequenced in a study of shared clonotypes between healthy human individuals. Repertoires were generated with immunoSEQ multiplex PCR, while TCRdb's copy carries only in-frame clones and drops some. The table lists about 2 million clones, 90% to 95% of them singletons, with more than 0.1% in the top ten. Sequencing was carried out using naive CD4+ T cells sorted from blood. The receptors stem from a man aged 18-30 years in good health. Each CDR3 is given with its conserved first and last residue. The D gene is left open where the match is weak. Clone size, where shown, is once, few, many, or a class for clones that have expanded.

d_call clone_size j_call v_call cdr3_aa cdr3_nt
NA NA TRBJ2-6 TRBV13 CASSPPGALGANVLTF TGTGCCAGCAGCCCACCTGGGGCGCTTGGGGCCAACGTCCTGACTTTC
TRBD2 NA TRBJ2-2 TRBV18 CASSPLGSGGANTGELFF TGTGCCAGCTCACCCCTTGGTAGCGGGGGTGCGAACACCGGGGAGCTGTTTTTT
NA NA TRBJ1-3 TRBV7-2 CASSLLAGNTIYF TGTGCCAGCAGCTTATTGGCTGGAAACACCATATATTTT
TRBD2 NA TRBJ2-7 TRBV11-2 CASSRAGGDSYEQYF TGTGCCAGCAGCCGAGCGGGAGGGGACTCCTACGAGCAGTACTTC
TRBD2 NA TRBJ2-5 TRBV11-2 CASSLRERGQETQYF TGTGCCAGCAGCTTAAGGGAGCGGGGGCAAGAGACCCAGTACTTC
NA NA TRBJ2-1 TRBV29-1 CSVLPGDNEQFF TGCAGCGTTCTCCCAGGGGATAATGAGCAGTTCTTC
TRBD2 NA TRBJ2-1 TRBV29-1 CSVAIHPGLAGSYNEQFF TGCAGCGTAGCTATCCATCCGGGACTAGCGGGTTCCTACAATGAGCAGTTCTTC
NA NA TRBJ1-2 TRBV28 CASFDFNYGYTF TGTGCCAGCTTCGACTTCAACTATGGCTACACCTTC
NA NA TRBJ2-5 TRBV19 CASSIGGARGLETQYF TGTGCCAGCAGCATAGGAGGGGCGCGAGGCCTGGAGACCCAGTACTTC
NA NA TRBJ1-5 TRBV4-1 CASSQDGGGRGNQPQHF TGCGCCAGCAGCCAAGATGGCGGGGGGCGGGGTAATCAGCCCCAGCATTTT
NA NA TRBJ2-1 TRBV11-3 CASSDSWTATYNEQFF TGTGCCAGCAGCGATTCCTGGACAGCAACCTACAATGAGCAGTTCTTC
TRBD1 NA TRBJ2-1 TRBV6-1 CASRGQGAVNEQFF TGTGCCAGCAGAGGGCAGGGGGCTGTGAATGAGCAGTTCTTC
NA NA TRBJ1-1 TRBV5-5 CASSLVSNTEAFF TGTGCCAGCAGCCTGGTTTCGAACACTGAAGCTTTCTTT
TRBD1 NA TRBJ2-7 TRBV6-1 CASQKRGLAYEQYF TGTGCCAGCCAGAAGAGGGGGCTGGCCTACGAGCAGTACTTC
TRBD1 NA TRBJ2-2 TRBV10-2 CASRGQGAGELFF TGCGCCAGCAGAGGACAGGGTGCCGGGGAGCTGTTTTTT
NA NA TRBJ1-4 TRBV30 CAWSTPLGRGRLFF TGTGCCTGGAGTACCCCCTTAGGAAGGGGGAGACTGTTTTTT
TRBD1 once TRBJ1-6 TRBV6-5 CASRRTGGDSPLHF TGTGCCAGCAGGAGGACAGGGGGCGATTCACCCCTCCACTTT
NA NA TRBJ1-5 TRBV30 CAWGWENGNQPQHF TGTGCCTGGGGGTGGGAAAATGGCAATCAGCCCCAGCATTTT
NA NA TRBJ1-1 TRBV30 CAWSVRMGTEAFF TGTGCCTGGAGTGTACGCATGGGGACTGAAGCTTTCTTT
NA NA TRBJ2-3 TRBV7-2 CASSLGGLASTDTQYF TGTGCCAGCAGCTTAGGGGGCCTAGCCAGCACAGATACGCAGTATTTT
NA once TRBJ2-5 TRBV9 CASSTRGPAQETQYF TGTGCCAGCAGCACCAGGGGCCCCGCTCAAGAGACCCAGTACTTC
NA NA TRBJ2-7 TRBV2 CASSEGAPGLGYEQYF TGTGCCAGCAGTGAAGGAGCCCCAGGGCTCGGCTACGAGCAGTACTTC
NA NA TRBJ2-7 TRBV30 CAWNRASYEQYF TGTGCCTGGAACAGGGCCTCCTACGAGCAGTACTTC
NA NA TRBJ1-5 TRBV30 CAWSGGGSNQPQHF TGTGCCTGGAGTGGGGGAGGTTCCAATCAGCCCCAGCATTTT
NA NA TRBJ2-7 TRBV19 CASSNGAGSYEQYF TGTGCCAGTAGTAATGGTGCAGGGTCCTACGAGCAGTACTTC
TRBD2 NA TRBJ2-3 TRBV10-1 CASSDAGGTADTQYF TGCGCCAGCAGTGATGCGGGGGGAACTGCAGATACGCAGTATTTT
TRBD1 NA TRBJ2-7 TRBV4-1 CASSFGDRGSERYF TGCGCCAGCAGCTTCGGGGACAGGGGTTCCGAGCGGTACTTC
NA NA TRBJ2-3 TRBV2 CASASTDTQYF TGTGCCAGCGCTAGCACAGATACGCAGTATTTT
TRBD1 NA TRBJ1-2 TRBV19 CASSISGTVYGYTF TGTGCCAGTAGTATTTCCGGGACAGTCTATGGCTACACCTTC
TRBD2 NA TRBJ2-5 TRBV18 CASSRTSGGQETQYF TGTGCCAGCTCTCGGACTAGCGGGGGACAAGAGACCCAGTACTTC
NA NA TRBJ1-2 TRBV6-6 CASTLLMDSTLYGYTF TGTGCCAGCACCCTCCTAATGGACAGCACCCTCTATGGCTACACCTTC
TRBD2 NA TRBJ2-1 TRBV5-1 CASSLSGGSYNEQFF TGCGCCAGCAGCTTGTCGGGAGGATCCTACAATGAGCAGTTCTTC
NA NA TRBJ2-1 TRBV5-1 CASSDATLHAYNEQFF TGCGCCAGCAGCGACGCGACGCTCCACGCCTACAATGAGCAGTTCTTC
NA NA TRBJ2-7 TRBV10-3 CAISERASYEQYF TGTGCCATCAGTGAGCGGGCGTCCTACGAGCAGTACTTC
NA NA TRBJ1-1 TRBV4-1 CASSLALPEEAFF TGCGCCAGCAGCCTAGCACTCCCGGAGGAGGCTTTCTTT
NA NA TRBJ2-2 TRBV11-2 CASSPRTGTNTGELFF TGTGCCAGCAGCCCCCGGACGGGAACGAACACCGGGGAGCTGTTTTTT
NA NA TRBJ2-3 TRBV20-1 CSARAADTQYF TGCAGTGCTAGAGCTGCAGATACGCAGTATTTT
TRBD2 NA TRBJ2-7 TRBV28 CASRGAGRAEQYF TGTGCCAGCAGAGGGGCAGGGAGGGCCGAGCAGTACTTC
NA NA TRBJ2-1 TRBV25-1 CASSVNNEQFF TGTGCCAGCAGTGTCAACAATGAGCAGTTCTTC
TRBD2 NA TRBJ2-2 TRBV18 CASSPTIAGGSNTGELFF TGTGCCAGCTCACCAACAATAGCGGGGGGATCCAACACCGGGGAGCTGTTTTTT